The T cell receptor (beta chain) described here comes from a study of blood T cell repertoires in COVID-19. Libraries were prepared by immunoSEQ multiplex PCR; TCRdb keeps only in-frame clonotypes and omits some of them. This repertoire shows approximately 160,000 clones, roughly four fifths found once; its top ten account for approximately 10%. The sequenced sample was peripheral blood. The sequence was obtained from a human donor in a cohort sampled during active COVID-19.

CDR3 in DNA: TGTGCCAGCGTACTCCCGGGGTACGAGCAGTACTTC. Its protein product is CASVLPGYEQYF. The chain carries TRBV6-5 and TRBJ2-7, with TRBD2 as a possible D gene (5 bases). The CDR3 is made up of 12 amino acids. Germline V CDR1 and CDR2: MNHEY, SVGAGI. Trimming took off 8 bases at V and 4 bases at J, with 12 bases between the two ends.